This passage covers 26 T cell receptor beta chains from one sample sequenced in a study of molecular identifiers for immune sequencing clone quantification. MiXCR, run by TCRdb on the PCR reads, gives a single entry per CDR3 protein. This table holds 50,000 to 70,000 distinct CDR3 sequences, less than 20% found once. Sequenced sample: naive CD8+ T cells from blood, with Jurkat cell RNA spiked in. The subset was: FACS-sorted CD8+CD4-CCR7+CD45RA+ naive T cells. These receptors were collected from a human donor in good health. Some libraries in this study had Jurkat cell RNA spiked in.

At least ten counts were recorded for this clonotype. The V call is TRBV11-2, the J call TRBJ2-3; tentatively, D is TRBD2 (5 bases). The CDR3 runs 17 residues. Looked up from germline, CDR1 is SGHAT and CDR2 is FQNNGV. V lost 5 bases to trimming and J lost 4 bases, with 22 bases between them. In DNA form, the CDR3 reads TGTGCCAGCAGCCCAGGTCCGGGATCAAAGTCCCCAGATACGCAGTATTTT. This sequence encodes CASSPGPGSKSPDTQYF.

In this sample, this clonotype turned up many times. The CDR3 nucleotides are TGCAGTGCTAGAGAAACTAGCGGGAACACAGATACGCAGTATTTT. As protein: CSARETSGNTDTQYF. The chain has TRBV20-1 and TRBJ2-3, with 10 bases matching TRBD2. Germline assignment: CDR1 DFQATT and CDR2 SNEGSKA (reference sequence). V dropped 0 bases and J dropped 2; count of bases not matched to a gene: 2. The CDR3 is 15 amino acids.

This clonotype occurred a few times. The CDR3 loop is CASTQSNRAGNTIYF. The CDR3 nucleotides are TGCGCCAGCACCCAGTCTAACAGGGCTGGAAACACCATATATTTT. V usage is TRBV5-1 and J usage is TRBJ1-3; possible D gene TRBD1, 6 bases. The CDR3 runs 15 residues. V lost 6 bases and J lost 2, with 15 bases in between. CDR1 is SGHRS, CDR2 YFSETQ, per germline.

DNA for the CDR3: TGTGCCACATCGACTGAGCAGGGGATCTTGAACACTGAAGCTTTCTTT. It specifies CATSTEQGILNTEAFF. This rearrangement joins TRBV15 to TRBJ1-1; perhaps TRBD1 as D (6 bases). Germline assignment: CDR1 LNHNV and CDR2 YYDKDF (reference sequence). With 9 bases removed from V and 0 bases from J, the gap between germline ends came to 20 bases. The CDR3 totals 16 residues.

This clonotype was seen many times. The chain carries TRBV7-9 and TRBJ2-3; 9 bases fit TRBD1. J gave up 6 bases and V 5 bases, and 9 bases lay outside the gene matches. The V gene's germline CDR1 is SEHNR and CDR2 FQNEAQ (reference sequence). The CDR3 is made up of 15 amino acids. The CDR3: CASSPGTGLLDTQYF. The CDR3 DNA reads as TGTGCCAGCAGCCCCGGGACAGGGCTCTTGGATACGCAGTATTTT.

This clonotype was recorded at least ten times. The chain has TRBV20-1 and TRBJ2-5, with 16 positions matching TRBD2. Per germline, CDR1 DFQATT and CDR2 SNEGSKA (reference sequence). The CDR3 is made up of 20 amino acids. The ends lost 1 base at V and 2 bases at J; junction bases unmatched: 13. This CDR3 reads CSARAGLAGGYPPLQETQYF. CDR3 nucleotide sequence: TGCAGTGCTAGAGCGGGACTAGCGGGAGGGTACCCTCCTTTACAAGAGACCCAGTACTTC.

This clonotype has a handful of counts. The genes are TRBV2 and TRBJ1-5; 9 bases are a match to TRBD1. CDR1 and CDR2 (germline): SNHLY, FYNNEI. The V and J ends lost 3 bases and 5 bases, in that order; junction bases with no gene match: 5. The CDR3 runs to 15 residues. The DNA of the CDR3 is TGTGCCAGCAGTGAGGGGGACAGGGTTTATCAGCCCCAGCATTTT. Encoded protein: CASSEGDRVYQPQHF.

This clonotype was seen repeatedly, ten times or more. This chain links TRBV16 with TRBJ2-1, with no clear D. Germline V lookup: CDR1 KGHSY, CDR2 FQNENV. Trimming cost V 1 base and J 6 bases, with 10 bases left between them. The CDR3 spans 14 residues. In nucleotides, the CDR3 is TGTGCCAGCAGCCAATTTTTATCTCGCAATGAGCAGTTCTTC. It yields the protein CASSQFLSRNEQFF.

This clonotype was recorded a few times. The chain is built from TRBV4-3 and TRBJ2-7; the D gene is possibly TRBD1 (5 bases). The CDR3 is 14 amino acids. Trimming took off 0 bases at V and 1 base at J, with 7 bases between the two ends. CDR1 and CDR2 from the germline V gene are LGHNA and YSLEER. The chain's CDR3 is CASSQDAGSYEQYF. DNA for the CDR3: TGCGCCAGCAGCCAAGATGCAGGGTCCTACGAGCAGTACTTC.

This clonotype showed up many times. The V gene is TRBV5-1, the J gene TRBJ2-7; D unclear. The CDR3 consists of 11 residues. V gave up 4 bases and J gave up 3 bases, with 5 bases separating them. CDR1 SGHRS and CDR2 YFSETQ come from the germline V gene. The CDR3 is CASSGDYEQYF. CDR3 nucleotides: TGCGCCAGCAGCGGCGACTACGAGCAGTACTTC.

A remark on this clonotype: A much larger clone sits a single nucleotide away, making a read error possible. CDR3 residues: CARNGRWGLGPQHF. The CDR3 region has the DNA TGTGCCCGTAATGGTAGGTGGGGCCTCGGGCCCCAGCATTTT. This rearrangement joins TRBV19 to TRBJ1-5; a possible D gene is TRBD1 (5 bases). Per germline, CDR1 LNHDA and CDR2 SQIVND (reference sequence). Trimming removed 11 bases at V and 9 bases at J, with 23 bases between. The CDR3 consists of 14 residues.

This clonotype was counted many times. The CDR3 protein is CASSFWVERAGEQYF. CDR3 DNA sequence: TGCGCCAGCAGCTTTTGGGTTGAGCGAGCTGGTGAGCAGTACTTC. The chain carries TRBV5-1 and TRBJ2-7, with D unresolved. Germline V gene lookup returns CDR1 SGHRS and CDR2 YFSETQ. Trimming cost V 2 bases and J 7 bases, with 19 bases left between them. The CDR3 is made up of 15 amino acids. Full variable domain (remainder filled in from reference TRBV5-1 and TRBJ2-7): KAGVTQTPRYLIKTRGQQVTLSCSPISGHRSVSWYQQTPGQGLQFLFEYFSETQRNKGNFPGRFSGRQFSNSRSEMNVSTLELGDSALYLCASSFWVERAGEQYFGPGTRLTVT.

Comments on this clonotype: With a much larger clone just one base away, this may be a read error. The chain links TRBV7-2 to TRBJ2-7; no reliable D call. Germline CDR1 reads SGHTA; CDR2 reads FQGNSA. CDR3 length: 13 amino acids. DNA of the CDR3: TGTGCCAGCGGCTTAGGCGTCGCCTACGAGCAGTACTTC. Encoded protein: CASGLGVAYEQYF. Supplemented by reference TRBV7-2 and TRBJ2-7, the full variable domain reads GAGVSQSPSNKVTEKGKDVELRCDPISGHTALYWYRQSLGQGLEFLIYFQGNSAPDKSGLPSDRFSAERTGGSVSTLTIQRTQQEDSAVYLCASGLGVAYEQYFGPGTRLTVT.

This clonotype was seen at least ten times. The chain joins TRBV28 to TRBJ2-5; 11 bases match TRBD2. Germline V gene lookup returns CDR1 MDHEN and CDR2 SYDVKM. J was trimmed by 1 base and V by 3 bases; bases with no gene match: 4. CDR3 length: 16 residues. The CDR3 reads CASSLIAGGIQETQYF. The CDR3 nucleotides read TGTGCCAGCAGTTTGATAGCGGGGGGGATCCAAGAGACCCAGTACTTC. The whole variable domain, filled in from reference TRBV28 and TRBJ2-5, reads DVKVTQSSRYLVKRTGEKVFLECVQDMDHENMFWYRQDPGLGLRLIYFSYDVKMKEKGDIPEGYSVSREKKERFSLILESASTNQTSMYLCASSLIAGGIQETQYFGPGTRLLVL.

This clonotype came up many times. This chain links TRBV7-8 with TRBJ2-5, with D perhaps TRBD1 or TRBD2 (6 bases each). Per the germline V gene, CDR1 is SGHVS and CDR2 is FQNEAQ. The V end was cut by 9 bases, the J end by 2 bases, with 25 bases between. The CDR3 sequence is 17 residues long. CDR3 DNA: TGTGCCAGTCGGAAGGGGGGAGCGCCCATCCAACAAGAGACCCAGTACTTC. It yields the protein CASRKGGAPIQQETQYF.

The V call is TRBV7-9, the J call TRBJ2-7; 12 nucleotides align to TRBD2. The CDR3 covers 16 residues. The V gene's germline CDR1 is SEHNR and CDR2 FQNEAQ (reference sequence). V shed 4 bases and J 2 bases; nucleotides not matched to a gene: 6. The chain's CDR3 is CASSSVTSGSTYEQYF. The DNA for the CDR3 is TGTGCCAGCAGCTCCGTGACTAGCGGGAGTACCTACGAGCAGTACTTC.

This clonotype was counted many times. V gene TRBV29-1 combines with J gene TRBJ2-1, with D possibly matching TRBD2 (5 bases). Trimming took 7 bases from V and 4 from J, leaving 17 bases between them. The germline CDR1 and CDR2 sequences are SQVTM and ANQGSEA. The CDR3 sequence is 14 residues long. The CDR3 sequence is CSAKSPADYNEQFF. DNA of the CDR3: TGCAGCGCGAAGTCCCCAGCGGATTACAATGAGCAGTTCTTC.

This clonotype came up many times. The V call is TRBV27, the J call TRBJ2-3; 12 nucleotides line up with TRBD2. The CDR3 is 16 residues long. The germline gives CDR1 MNHEY, CDR2 SMNVEV (reference sequence). V shed 2 bases, J shed 6 bases, and the junction held 6 bases outside the gene matches. CDR3 coding DNA: TGTGCCAGCAGTTTAAAACTAGCGGGAGGCAAGGATACGCAGTATTTT. This sequence encodes CASSLKLAGGKDTQYF.

In this sample, this clonotype turned up many times. The CDR3 loop reads CASSEAGSNQPQHF. The DNA of the CDR3 is TGTGCCAGCAGTGAAGCCGGTAGCAATCAGCCCCAGCATTTT. This sequence joins TRBV2 and TRBJ1-5; D is unclear. Germline V CDR1 and CDR2: SNHLY, FYNNEI. V was pared by 0 bases and J by 0 bases, with 3 bases between. CDR3 length: 14 amino acids.

The table lists this clonotype with a few counts. CDR3 DNA: TGTGCCAGCAGCTCACCATCCCGTAAGACTAGCCAACCCAGCGACCAAGAGACCCAGTACTTC. It specifies CASSSPSRKTSQPSDQETQYF. The chain combines TRBV7-9 with TRBJ2-5; 7 bases align to TRBD2. This CDR3 contains 21 residues. Germline values: CDR1 SEHNR, CDR2 FQNEAQ (reference sequence). V lost 4 bases and J lost 0; bases outside the gene matches: 23.

Remarks on this clonotype: This could be a read error, since a much larger clone is one nucleotide away. The J gene is TRBJ2-7, the V gene TRBV11-2; no firm D call. CDR1 is SGHAT, CDR2 FQNNGV, per germline. The CDR3 runs to 14 residues. The germline V and J ends were trimmed by 4 bases and 2 bases, with 12 bases remaining between them. The CDR3 DNA reads as TGTGCCAGCAGCTCCCCAGGTGTAACCTACGAGCAGTACTTC. It specifies CASSSPGVTYEQYF.

This clonotype has at least ten counts. The chain uses TRBV27 and TRBJ2-2; D is perhaps TRBD1 (6 bases). This CDR3 is built from 17 residues. Trimming took 5 bases from V and 5 from J, leaving 21 bases between them. In germline, CDR1 is MNHEY, CDR2 SMNVEV (reference sequence). This chain's CDR3 is CASSPSGRGGLTGELFF. The CDR3 region has the DNA TGTGCCAGCAGTCCTAGTGGCAGGGGTGGACTGACCGGGGAGCTGTTTTTT.

This clonotype was counted many times. The chain recombines TRBV9 with TRBJ1-1; unclear D gene. With 4 bases removed from V and 7 bases from J, the gap between germline ends came to 14 bases. CDR3 length equals 13 residues. Germline V gives CDR1 SGDLS, CDR2 YYNGEE. CDR3 nucleotides: TGTGCCAGCAGCCCCGCGTTAGGGCTTGAAGCTTTCTTT. Protein product: CASSPALGLEAFF.

On this clonotype itself: This may be a read error: a much more frequent sequence differs by one nucleotide. The chain combines TRBV5-3 with TRBJ2-4, with D possibly being TRBD1 (5 bases). TRBV5-3 is treated as an ORF (open reading frame) with a function not yet certain. The CDR3 is made up of 12 amino acids. As DNA, the CDR3 is TGTACTACGACTGGGGCAGGCAACATTCAGTACTTC. Protein sequence: CTTTGAGNIQYF.

There are many counts of this clonotype. The chain recombines TRBV9 with TRBJ2-1, with a tentative D call TRBD2 (6 bases). V lost 4 bases to trimming and J lost 5 bases, with 16 bases between them. The CDR3 has 15 residues. Germline V gene lookup returns CDR1 SGDLS and CDR2 YYNGEE. The CDR3 reads CASSLSSLADNEQFF. For the CDR3, the DNA is TGTGCCAGCAGCCTAAGCTCACTAGCCGACAATGAGCAGTTCTTC.

V and J are TRBV29-1 and TRBJ2-2; unclear D gene. The CDR3 sequence is 12 residues long. Germline values: CDR1 SQVTM, CDR2 ANQGSEA. With 7 bases removed from V and 5 bases from J, the gap between germline ends came to 11 bases. The CDR3 region has the DNA TGCAGCGCTCCACACGGGACCGGGGAGCTGTTTTTT. It yields the protein CSAPHGTGELFF.